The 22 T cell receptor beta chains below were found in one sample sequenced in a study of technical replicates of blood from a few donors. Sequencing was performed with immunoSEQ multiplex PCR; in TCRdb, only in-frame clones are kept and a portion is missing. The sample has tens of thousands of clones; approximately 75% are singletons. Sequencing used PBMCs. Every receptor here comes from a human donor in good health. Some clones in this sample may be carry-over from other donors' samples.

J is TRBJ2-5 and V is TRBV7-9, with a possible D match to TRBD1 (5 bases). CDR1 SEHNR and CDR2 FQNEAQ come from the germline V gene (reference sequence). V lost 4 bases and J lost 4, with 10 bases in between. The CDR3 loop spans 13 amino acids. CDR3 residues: CASSSTEVETQYF. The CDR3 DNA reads TGTGCCAGCAGCTCGACAGAGGTAGAGACCCAGTACTTC. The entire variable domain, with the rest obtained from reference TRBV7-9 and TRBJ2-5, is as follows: DTGVSQNPRHKITKRGQNVTFRCDPISEHNRLYWYRQTLGQGPEFLTYFQNEAQLEKSRLLSDRFSAERPKGSFSTLEIQRTEQGDSAMYLCASSSTEVETQYFGPGTRLLVL.

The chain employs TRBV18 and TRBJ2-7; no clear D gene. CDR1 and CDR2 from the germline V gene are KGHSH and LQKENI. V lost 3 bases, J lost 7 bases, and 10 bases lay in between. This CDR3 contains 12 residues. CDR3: CASSPMTGEQYF. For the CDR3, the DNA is TGTGCCAGCTCACCGATGACTGGGGAGCAGTACTTC.

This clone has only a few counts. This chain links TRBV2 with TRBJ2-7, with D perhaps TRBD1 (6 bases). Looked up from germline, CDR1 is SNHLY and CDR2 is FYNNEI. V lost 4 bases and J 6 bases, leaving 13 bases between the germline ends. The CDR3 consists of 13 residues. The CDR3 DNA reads TGTGCCAGCAGTGCTCAGGGGATTGGCGAGCAGTACTTC. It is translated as CASSAQGIGEQYF.

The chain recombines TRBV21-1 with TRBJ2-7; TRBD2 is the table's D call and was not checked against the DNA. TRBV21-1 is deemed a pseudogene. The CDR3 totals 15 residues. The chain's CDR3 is CASSKGGRGDYEQYF. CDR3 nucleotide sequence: TGTGCCAGCAGCAAGGGGGGGCGAGGCGACTACGAGCAGTACTTC.

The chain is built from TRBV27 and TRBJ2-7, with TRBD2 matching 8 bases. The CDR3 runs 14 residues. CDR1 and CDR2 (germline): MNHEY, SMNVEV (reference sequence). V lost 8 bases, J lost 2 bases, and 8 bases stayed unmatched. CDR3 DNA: TGTGCCAGCGGCCCAGCGGGAGCTACCTACGAGCAGTACTTC. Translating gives CASGPAGATYEQYF.

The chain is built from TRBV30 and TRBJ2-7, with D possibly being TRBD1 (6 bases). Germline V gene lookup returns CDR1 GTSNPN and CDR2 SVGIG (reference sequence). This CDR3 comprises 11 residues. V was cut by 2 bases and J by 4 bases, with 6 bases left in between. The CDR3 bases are TGTGCCTGGAGTAGGGGGTACGAGCAGTACTTC. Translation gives CAWSRGYEQYF.

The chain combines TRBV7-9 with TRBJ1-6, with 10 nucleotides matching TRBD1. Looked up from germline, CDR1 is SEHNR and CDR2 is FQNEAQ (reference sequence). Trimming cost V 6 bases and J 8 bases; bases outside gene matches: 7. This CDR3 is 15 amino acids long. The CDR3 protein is CASSFPGTGDSPLHF. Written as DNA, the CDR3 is TGTGCCAGCAGTTTTCCCGGGACAGGGGATTCACCCCTCCACTTT.

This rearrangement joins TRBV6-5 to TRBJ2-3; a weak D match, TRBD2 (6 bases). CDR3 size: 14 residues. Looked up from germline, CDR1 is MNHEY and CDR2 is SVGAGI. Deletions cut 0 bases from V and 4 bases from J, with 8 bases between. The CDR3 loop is CASSYSRRADTQYF. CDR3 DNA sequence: TGTGCCAGCAGTTACTCTCGGAGGGCAGATACGCAGTATTTT.

The CDR3 loop reads CASSFQGRQPQHF. CDR3 DNA sequence: TGTGCCAGCAGCTTCCAGGGCAGACAGCCCCAGCATTTT. The chain combines TRBV7-9 with TRBJ1-5; a weak D match, TRBD1 (5 bases). The V gene's germline CDR1 is SEHNR and CDR2 FQNEAQ (reference sequence). V gave up 3 bases and J gave up 7 bases, with 10 bases separating them. The CDR3 contains 13 residues.

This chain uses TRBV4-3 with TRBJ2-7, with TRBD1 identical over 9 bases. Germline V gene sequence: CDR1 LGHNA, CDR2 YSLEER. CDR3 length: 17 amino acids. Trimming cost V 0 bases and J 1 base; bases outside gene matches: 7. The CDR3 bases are TGCGCCAGCAGCCAAGATTCCGGGACAGGGTCATCCTACGAGCAGTACTTC. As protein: CASSQDSGTGSSYEQYF.

CDR3 region: CASNYRRQETQYF. The CDR3 DNA reads TGTGCCAGCAACTACCGGCGCCAAGAGACCCAGTACTTC. The chain joins TRBV2 to TRBJ2-5; the D is unclear. The germline V and J ends were trimmed by 7 bases and 1 base, with 10 bases remaining between them. The CDR3 totals 13 residues. CDR1 SNHLY and CDR2 FYNNEI come from the germline V gene.

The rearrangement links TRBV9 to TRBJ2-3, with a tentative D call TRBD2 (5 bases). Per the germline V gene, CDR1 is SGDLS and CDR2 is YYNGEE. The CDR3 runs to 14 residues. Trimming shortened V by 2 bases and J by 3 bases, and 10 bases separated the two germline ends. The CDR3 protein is CASSVLPGTDTQYF. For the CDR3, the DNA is TGTGCCAGCAGCGTTCTCCCGGGGACAGATACGCAGTATTTT.

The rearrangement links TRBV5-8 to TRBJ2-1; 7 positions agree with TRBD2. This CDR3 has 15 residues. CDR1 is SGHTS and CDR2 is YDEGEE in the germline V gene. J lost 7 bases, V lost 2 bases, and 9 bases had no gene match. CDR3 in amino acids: CASSFSGSSGNEQFF. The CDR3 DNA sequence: TGTGCCAGCAGCTTTAGCGGGTCTTCGGGGAATGAGCAGTTCTTC.

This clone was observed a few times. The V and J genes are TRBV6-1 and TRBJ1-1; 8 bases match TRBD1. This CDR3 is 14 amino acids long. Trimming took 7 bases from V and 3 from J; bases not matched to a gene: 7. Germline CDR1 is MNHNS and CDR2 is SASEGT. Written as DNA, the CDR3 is TGTGCCAGCAATTATGACAGGGGAGACACTGAAGCTTTCTTT. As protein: CASNYDRGDTEAFF.

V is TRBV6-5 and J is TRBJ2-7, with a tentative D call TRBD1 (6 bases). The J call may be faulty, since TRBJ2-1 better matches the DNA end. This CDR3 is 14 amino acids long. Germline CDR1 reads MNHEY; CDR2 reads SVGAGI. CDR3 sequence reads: CASSYGEHRVQQFF. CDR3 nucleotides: TGTGCCAGCAGTTACGGGGAGCACAGGGTACAGCAGTTCTTC.

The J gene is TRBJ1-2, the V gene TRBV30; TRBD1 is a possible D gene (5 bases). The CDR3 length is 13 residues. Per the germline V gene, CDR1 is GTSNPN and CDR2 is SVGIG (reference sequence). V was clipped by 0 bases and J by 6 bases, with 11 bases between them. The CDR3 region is CAWSVRSGDGYTF. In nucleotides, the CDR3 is TGTGCCTGGAGTGTAAGGTCGGGGGATGGCTACACCTTC.

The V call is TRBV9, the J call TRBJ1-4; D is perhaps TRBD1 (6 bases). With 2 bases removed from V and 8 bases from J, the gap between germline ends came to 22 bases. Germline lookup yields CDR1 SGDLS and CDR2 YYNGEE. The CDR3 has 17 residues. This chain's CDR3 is CASSVLPGQTGREKLFF. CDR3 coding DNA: TGTGCCAGCAGCGTCCTCCCCGGACAGACCGGTCGGGAAAAACTGTTTTTT.

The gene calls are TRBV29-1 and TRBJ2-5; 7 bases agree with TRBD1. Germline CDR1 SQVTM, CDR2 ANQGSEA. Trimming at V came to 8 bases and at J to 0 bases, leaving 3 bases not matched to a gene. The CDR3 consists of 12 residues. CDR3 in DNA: TGCAGCTTCACAGGGGACCAAGAGACCCAGTACTTC. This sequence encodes CSFTGDQETQYF.

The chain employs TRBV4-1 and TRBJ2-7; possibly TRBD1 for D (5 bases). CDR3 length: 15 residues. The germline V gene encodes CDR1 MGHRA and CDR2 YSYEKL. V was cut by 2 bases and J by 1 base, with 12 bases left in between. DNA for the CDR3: TGCGCCAGCAGCCAATTCACAGGTTCTTCCTACGAGCAGTACTTC. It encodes CASSQFTGSSYEQYF.

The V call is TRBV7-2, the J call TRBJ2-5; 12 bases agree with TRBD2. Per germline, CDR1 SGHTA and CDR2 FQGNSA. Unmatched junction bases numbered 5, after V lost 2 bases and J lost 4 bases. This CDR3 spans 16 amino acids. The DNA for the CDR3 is TGTGCCAGCAGCTTAAGACTAGCGGGAGTACGAGAGACCCAGTACTTC. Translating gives CASSLRLAGVRETQYF.

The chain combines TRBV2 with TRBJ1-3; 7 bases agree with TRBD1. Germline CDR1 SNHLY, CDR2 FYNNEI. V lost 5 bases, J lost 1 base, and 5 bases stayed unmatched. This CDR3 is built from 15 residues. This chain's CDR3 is CASSPQGSSGNTIYF. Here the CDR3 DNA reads TGTGCCAGCAGTCCACAGGGGAGTTCTGGAAACACCATATATTTT.

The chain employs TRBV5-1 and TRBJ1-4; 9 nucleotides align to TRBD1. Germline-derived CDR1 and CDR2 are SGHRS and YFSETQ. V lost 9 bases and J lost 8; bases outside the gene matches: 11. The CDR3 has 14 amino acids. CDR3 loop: CATRPLTGGEKLFF. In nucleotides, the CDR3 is TGCGCCACCAGACCCCTGACAGGGGGAGAAAAACTGTTTTTT.